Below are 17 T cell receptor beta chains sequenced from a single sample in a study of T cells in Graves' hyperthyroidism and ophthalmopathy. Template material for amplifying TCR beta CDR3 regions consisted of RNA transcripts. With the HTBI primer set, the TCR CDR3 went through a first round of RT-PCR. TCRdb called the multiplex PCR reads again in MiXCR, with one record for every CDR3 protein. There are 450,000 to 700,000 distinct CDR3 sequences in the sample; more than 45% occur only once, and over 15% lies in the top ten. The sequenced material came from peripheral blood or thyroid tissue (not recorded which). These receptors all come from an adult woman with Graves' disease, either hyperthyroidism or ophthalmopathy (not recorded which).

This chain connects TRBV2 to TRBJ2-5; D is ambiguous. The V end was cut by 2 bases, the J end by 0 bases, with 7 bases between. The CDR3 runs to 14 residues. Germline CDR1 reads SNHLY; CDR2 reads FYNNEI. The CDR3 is CASSERANQETQYF. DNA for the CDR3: TGTGCCAGCAGTGAACGAGCGAACCAAGAGACCCAGTACTTC.

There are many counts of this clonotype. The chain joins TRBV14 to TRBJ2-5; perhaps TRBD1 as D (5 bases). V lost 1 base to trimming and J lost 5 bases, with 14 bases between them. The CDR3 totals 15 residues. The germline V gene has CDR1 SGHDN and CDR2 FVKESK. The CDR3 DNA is TGTGCCAGCAGCCAAGCCCTGGGGCCCGGGGAGACCCAGTACTTC. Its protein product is CASSQALGPGETQYF.

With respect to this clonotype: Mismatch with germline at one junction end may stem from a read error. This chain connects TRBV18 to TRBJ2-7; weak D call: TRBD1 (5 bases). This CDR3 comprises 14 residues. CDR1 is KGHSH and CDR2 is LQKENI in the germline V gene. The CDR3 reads CASPPLGETYEQYF. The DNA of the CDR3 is TGTGCCAGCCCACCCCTAGGGGAAACCTACGAGCAGTACTTC.

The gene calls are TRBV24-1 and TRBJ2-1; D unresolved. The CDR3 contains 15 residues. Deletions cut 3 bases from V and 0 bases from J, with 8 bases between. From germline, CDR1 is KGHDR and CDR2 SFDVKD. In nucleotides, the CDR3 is TGTGCCACCAGTGATCCGGCGAGCTCCTACAATGAGCAGTTCTTC. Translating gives CATSDPASSYNEQFF.

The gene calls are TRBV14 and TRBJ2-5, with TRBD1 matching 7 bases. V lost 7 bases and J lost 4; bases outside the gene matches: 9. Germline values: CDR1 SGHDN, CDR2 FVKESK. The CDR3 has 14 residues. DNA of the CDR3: TGTGCCAGCACCAACAGGGGAATGGGAGAGACCCAGTACTTC. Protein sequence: CASTNRGMGETQYF. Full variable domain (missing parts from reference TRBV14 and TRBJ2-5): EAGVTQFPSHSVIEKGQTVTLRCDPISGHDNLYWYRRVMGKEIKFLLHFVKESKQDESGMPNNRFLAERTGGTYSTLKVQPAELEDSGVYFCASTNRGMGETQYFGPGTRLLVL.

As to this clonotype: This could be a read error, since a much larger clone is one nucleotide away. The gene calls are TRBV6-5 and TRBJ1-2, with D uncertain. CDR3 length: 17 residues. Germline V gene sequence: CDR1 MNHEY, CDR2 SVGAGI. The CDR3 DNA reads TGTGCCATCAGTTACTCGATTGAAGGCACCCTCAACTATGGCTACACCTTC. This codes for CAISYSIEGTLNYGYTF.

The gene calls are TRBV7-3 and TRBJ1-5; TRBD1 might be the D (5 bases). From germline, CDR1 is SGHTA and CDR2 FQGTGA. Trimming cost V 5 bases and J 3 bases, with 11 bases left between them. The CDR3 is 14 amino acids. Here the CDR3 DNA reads TGTGCCAGCAGCCCCGGGGGATACAATCAGCCCCAGCATTTT. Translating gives CASSPGGYNQPQHF.

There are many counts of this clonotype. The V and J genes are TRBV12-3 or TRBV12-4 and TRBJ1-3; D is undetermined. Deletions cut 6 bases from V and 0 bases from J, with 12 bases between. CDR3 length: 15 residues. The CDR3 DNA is TGTGCCAGCAGCATTCAGGTTTTCTCTGGAAACACCATATATTTT. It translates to CASSIQVFSGNTIYF.

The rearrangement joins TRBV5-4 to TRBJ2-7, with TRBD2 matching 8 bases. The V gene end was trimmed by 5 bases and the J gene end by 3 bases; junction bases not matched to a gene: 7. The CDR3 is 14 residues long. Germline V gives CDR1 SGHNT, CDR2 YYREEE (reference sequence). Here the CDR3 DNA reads TGTGCCAGCAGTCCGCGGGAGGAGTACTACGAGCAGTACTTC. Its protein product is CASSPREEYYEQYF.

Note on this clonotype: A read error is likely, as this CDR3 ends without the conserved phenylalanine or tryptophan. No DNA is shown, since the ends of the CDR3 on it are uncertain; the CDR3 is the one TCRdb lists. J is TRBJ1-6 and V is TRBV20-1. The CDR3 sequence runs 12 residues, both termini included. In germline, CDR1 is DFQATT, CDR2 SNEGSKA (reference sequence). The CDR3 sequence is CSARVGFRHLRY.

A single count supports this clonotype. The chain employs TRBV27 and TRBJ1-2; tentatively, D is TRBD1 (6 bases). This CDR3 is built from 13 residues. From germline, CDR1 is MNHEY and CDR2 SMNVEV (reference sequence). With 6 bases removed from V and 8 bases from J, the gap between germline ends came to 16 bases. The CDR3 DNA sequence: TGTGCCAGCAGCTTGACTAGGGGGGCGGGCTACACCTTC. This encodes CASSLTRGAGYTF.

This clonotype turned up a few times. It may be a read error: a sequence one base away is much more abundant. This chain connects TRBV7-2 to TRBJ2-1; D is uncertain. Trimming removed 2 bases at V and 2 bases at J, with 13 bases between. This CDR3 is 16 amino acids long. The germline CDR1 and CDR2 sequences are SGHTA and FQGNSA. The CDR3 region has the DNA TGTGCCAGCAGCTTAACCCGGGCCAGCGCCTACAATGAGCAGTTCTTC. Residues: CASSLTRASAYNEQFF. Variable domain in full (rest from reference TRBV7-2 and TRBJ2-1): GAGVSQSPSNKVTEKGKDVELRCDPISGHTALYWYRQSLGQGLEFLIYFQGNSAPDKSGLPSDRFSAERTGGSVSTLTIQRTQQEDSAVYLCASSLTRASAYNEQFFGPGTRLTVL.

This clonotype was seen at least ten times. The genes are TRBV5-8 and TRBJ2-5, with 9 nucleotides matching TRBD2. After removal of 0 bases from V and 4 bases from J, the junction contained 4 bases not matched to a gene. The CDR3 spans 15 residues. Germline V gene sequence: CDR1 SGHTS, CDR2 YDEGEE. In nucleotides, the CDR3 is TGTGCCAGCAGCTTGGTGCTAGCGGGAACAGAGACCCAGTACTTC. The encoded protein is CASSLVLAGTETQYF.

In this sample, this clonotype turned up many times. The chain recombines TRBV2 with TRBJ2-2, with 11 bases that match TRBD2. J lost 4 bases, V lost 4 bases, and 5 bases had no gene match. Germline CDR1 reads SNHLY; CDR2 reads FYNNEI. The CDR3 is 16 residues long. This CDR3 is CASSGLAGPPTGELFF. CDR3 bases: TGTGCCAGCAGTGGACTAGCGGGACCCCCCACCGGGGAGCTGTTTTTT. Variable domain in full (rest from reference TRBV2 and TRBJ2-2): EPEVTQTPSHQVTQMGQEVILRCVPISNHLYFYWYRQILGQKVEFLVSFYNNEISEKSEIFDDQFSVERPDGSNFTLKIRSTKLEDSAMYFCASSGLAGPPTGELFFGEGSRLTVL.

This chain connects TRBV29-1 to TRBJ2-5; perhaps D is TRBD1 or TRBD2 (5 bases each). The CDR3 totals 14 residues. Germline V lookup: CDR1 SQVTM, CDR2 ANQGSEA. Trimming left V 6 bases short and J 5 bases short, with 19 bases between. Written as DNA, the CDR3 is TGCAGCGTCGAGGGACGGGCTTTGCGGGAGACCCAGTACTTC. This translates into CSVEGRALRETQYF. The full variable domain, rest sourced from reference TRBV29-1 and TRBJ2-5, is SAVISQKPSRDICQRGTSLTIQCQVDSQVTMMFWYRQQPGQSLTLIATANQGSEATYESGFVIDKFPISRPNLTFSTLTVSNMSPEDSSIYLCSVEGRALRETQYFGPGTRLLVL.

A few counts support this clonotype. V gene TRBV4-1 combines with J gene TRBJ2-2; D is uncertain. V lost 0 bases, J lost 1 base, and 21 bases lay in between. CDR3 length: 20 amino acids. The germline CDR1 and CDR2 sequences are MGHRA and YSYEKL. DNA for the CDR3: TGCGCCAGCAGCCAAGATTTGCTCGCCAGAAGGGCCTTGAACACCGGGGAGCTGTTTTTT. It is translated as CASSQDLLARRALNTGELFF.

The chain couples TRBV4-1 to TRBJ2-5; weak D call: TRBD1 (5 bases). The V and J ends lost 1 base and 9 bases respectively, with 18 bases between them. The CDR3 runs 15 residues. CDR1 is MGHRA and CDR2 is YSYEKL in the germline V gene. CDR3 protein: CASSQVRAAMTPQYF. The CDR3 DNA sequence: TGCGCCAGCAGCCAAGTCAGGGCCGCTATGACGCCCCAGTACTTC.